This TCR beta chain was profiled in a study of cytomegalovirus exposure and HLA in healthy donors. Study-level findings and limits: Reported performance of the classifier showed diagnosis of cytomegalovirus status with high specificity and sensitivity.

Of note for this clone: Its antigen is unidentified.

PCR used 60 Vbeta primers and 13 Jbeta primers. Repertoires were generated with immunoSEQ multiplex PCR, while TCRdb's copy carries only in-frame clones and drops some. The sample has 150,000 or so clones, 60% to 75% seen once. V lost 5 bases, J lost 2 bases, and 10 bases stayed unmatched. Germline V gene data show CDR1 as SEHNR and CDR2 as FQNEAQ (reference sequence). This CDR3 contains 17 residues. This receptor was taken from a man younger than 30 in good health and CMV-seronegative. The J gene is TRBJ2-3, the V gene TRBV7-9, with 10 bases lining up with TRBD2. The material sequenced was PBMCs. As DNA, the CDR3 is TGTGCCAGCAGCCTTCCTACTCTAGCGGGGGTCACAGATACGCAGTATTTT. Amino acid sequence: CASSLPTLAGVTDTQYF.